The entry below gives a single TCR beta chain sequence along with its context. The record originates from a study of CXCR3-negative and CXCR3-positive naive CD8 T cells. CDR1 is SGHVS and CDR2 is FQNEAQ in the germline V gene. The CDR3 is made up of 16 amino acids. TRB cDNA libraries were made by UMI-labeled 5' RACE. After re-calling the 5' RACE reads, TCRdb lists one entry per CDR3 protein, DNA absent. This sample's table has 100,000 to 150,000 distinct CDR3 sequences. The chain couples TRBV7-8 to TRBJ2-1; TCRdb names TRBD2, which stays unverified in the absence of DNA. The clonotype originates from a human donor in good health. Some clones in this sample may be carry-over from other donors' samples. Specimen: naive CXCR3- CD8+ T cells from blood. Subset reported: CD45RO-CCR7+CD27+CD95- naive CD8+ T cells lacking CXCR3 (TNR3-). The CDR3 is CASSIGSLAEYNEQFF.